The 22 T cell receptor beta chains in this list originate from one sample, sequenced in a study of naive and memory T cell subsets (dated by TCRdb to the late 2010s). Library prep was done by UMI-ligation and nested PCR. The instrument given in TCRdb is Illumina MiSeq. An equimolar mix of two oligonucleotides covering both TRBC1 and TRBC2 was used as the beta constant-region primer. The ligated cDNA went through four rounds of PCR with nested alpha and beta constant-region primers together with the SP2 primer. The raw public data were reprocessed by TCRdb itself: fastp quality trimming at Q25, MiXCR clonotype calling, in-frame beta chains only. When rows share a CDR3 protein, they turn into one entry using the most common DNA and genes. The sample table shows around 18,000 distinct CDR3 sequences, and 8.5% to 9.5% are seen once. The ten largest make up roughly 24% of the sample. The source material was central memory CD8+ T cells from blood. Interpreted using the paper, the cell subset or site label stands for: central memory, CD45RA- CD27+. The source of these receptors is a human donor in good health.

This clonotype was detected many times. V gene TRBV7-8 combines with J gene TRBJ1-4, with D perhaps TRBD1 (5 bases). The ends were cut back, 1 base at V and 15 bases at J, with 21 bases in the middle. This CDR3 is built from 15 residues. The germline gives CDR1 SGHVS, CDR2 FQNEAQ. The CDR3 here is CASSLVGGPGKGMFF. CDR3 coding DNA: TGTGCCAGCAGCTTAGTTGGGGGACCAGGAAAAGGAATGTTTTTT.

In its sample, this clonotype ranks as medium-sized (0.01 to 0.1%). V gene TRBV29-1 combines with J gene TRBJ2-1, with TRBD2 identical over 8 bases. CDR1 is SQVTM and CDR2 is ANQGSEA in the germline V gene. J was trimmed by 10 bases and V by 7 bases; bases with no gene match: 18. The CDR3 runs 15 residues. The CDR3 protein is CSALSGTRALGEQFF. In DNA form, the CDR3 reads TGCAGCGCTTTATCCGGGACTAGGGCCTTAGGGGAGCAGTTCTTC.

The rearrangement links TRBV12-3 or TRBV12-4 to TRBJ2-7; 12 nucleotides agree with TRBD2. There are 14 residues in the CDR3. V trimming: 5 bases; J trimming: 8 bases; junction bases outside the gene matches: 7. The CDR3 nucleotides read TGTGCCAGCAGTATCCTAGCGGGGGGGCCGCAGCAGTACTTC. This encodes CASSILAGGPQQYF.

Many counts were recorded for this clonotype. The chain joins TRBV29-1 to TRBJ1-2; D gene ambiguous. The V and J ends lost 3 bases and 0 bases respectively, with 8 bases between them. Germline lookup yields CDR1 SQVTM and CDR2 ANQGSEA. This CDR3 has 13 amino acids. This CDR3 reads CSVDGGTNYGYTF. CDR3 nucleotide sequence: TGCAGCGTTGATGGAGGGACTAACTATGGCTACACCTTC.

This clonotype was observed at least ten times. The chain recombines TRBV12-3 or TRBV12-4 with TRBJ2-5; D might be TRBD2 (6 bases). V gave up 5 bases and J gave up 5 bases, with 15 bases separating them. CDR3 size: 14 residues. In DNA form, the CDR3 reads TGTGCCAGCAGTCCCCTGGGCGGGGCTGAGACCCAGTACTTC. Amino acid sequence: CASSPLGGAETQYF.

Ten or more counts support this clonotype. This sequence joins TRBV5-6 and TRBJ1-2; 7 bases line up with TRBD1. This CDR3 has 14 amino acids. The V and J ends lost 4 bases and 6 bases, in that order; junction bases with no gene match: 9. Germline loops: CDR1 SGHDT, CDR2 YYEEEE. The CDR3 spells CASSRWTGANGYTF. The CDR3 nucleotides read TGTGCCAGCAGCCGGTGGACAGGCGCCAATGGCTACACCTTC.

By share, this clonotype ranks as medium-sized. The rearrangement links TRBV25-1 to TRBJ2-7, with D possibly being TRBD2 (5 bases). Per the germline V gene, CDR1 is MGHDK and CDR2 is SYGVNS. The ends were cut back, 5 bases at V and 3 bases at J, with 8 bases in the middle. The CDR3 extends over 12 amino acids. CDR3 sequence: CASSLGDYEQYF. The CDR3 DNA reads as TGTGCCAGCAGTCTCGGGGACTACGAGCAGTACTTC.

This clonotype was recorded once. The genes are TRBV19 and TRBJ2-1; D could derive from TRBD1 or TRBD2 (5 bases each). Per germline, CDR1 LNHDA and CDR2 SQIVND (reference sequence). The ends were cut back, 2 bases at V and 8 bases at J, with 16 bases in the middle. The CDR3 loop spans 15 amino acids. The CDR3, as DNA: TGTGCCAGTAGTATATCCGGGGTCTGGGGCTATGAGCAGTTCTTC. Protein product: CASSISGVWGYEQFF.

The chain joins TRBV7-2 to TRBJ2-1; no reliable D call. Germline values: CDR1 SGHTA, CDR2 FQGNSA. This CDR3 has 12 residues. Trimming shortened V by 4 bases and J by 8 bases, and 9 bases separated the two germline ends. The CDR3 DNA is TGTGCCAGCAGCTACTCCCGAGATGAGCAGTTCTTC. It codes for CASSYSRDEQFF.

This clonotype is labeled as medium-sized. The chain joins TRBV4-3 to TRBJ2-5; TRBD2 aligns across 8 bases. V was pared by 4 bases and J by 4 bases, with 8 bases of the junction left unmatched. Germline V gene data show CDR1 as LGHNA and CDR2 as YSLEER. CDR3 length: 15 amino acids. CDR3 in DNA: TGCGCCAGCAGCCTCGGGGGCGGGGGGCCAGAGACCCAGTACTTC. It specifies CASSLGGGGPETQYF.

The chain joins TRBV15 to TRBJ1-1, with D uncertain. Between the trimmed V and J ends, which lost 0 bases and 1 base, there was a span of 12 bases. The CDR3 has 16 amino acids. CDR1 LNHNV and CDR2 YYDKDF come from the germline V gene (reference sequence). The CDR3 region is CATSRDNRFRNTEAFF. In DNA form, the CDR3 reads TGTGCCACCAGCAGAGATAACAGATTCCGGAACACTGAAGCTTTCTTT.

The sample holds a few counts of this clonotype. The V gene is TRBV30, the J gene TRBJ1-2; no definite D call. This CDR3 comprises 12 residues. The V gene's germline CDR1 is GTSNPN and CDR2 SVGIG (reference sequence). V lost 7 bases, J lost 8 bases, and 17 bases lay in between. The DNA for the CDR3 is TGTGCCTTCCGGGATCGAAAATTGGGCTACACCTTC. Its translation is CAFRDRKLGYTF.

This clonotype was counted at least ten times. The V call is TRBV14, the J call TRBJ2-7; 8 nucleotides line up with TRBD1. The V segment lost 3 bases and the J segment 3 bases; nucleotides outside the gene matches: 7. The CDR3 runs to 15 residues. Looked up from germline, CDR1 is SGHDN and CDR2 is FVKESK. The CDR3, as DNA: TGTGCCAGCAGCCACCCTGGTGACAGGGGCTACGAGCAGTACTTC. It yields the protein CASSHPGDRGYEQYF.

This chain uses TRBV19 with TRBJ1-1; TRBD1 agrees at 9 bases. With V trimmed by 5 bases and J by 1 base, 14 bases remained unmatched. In germline, CDR1 is LNHDA, CDR2 SQIVND (reference sequence). The length of the CDR3 is 18 residues. CDR3 residues: CASSADPGQGSWNTEAFF. In DNA form, the CDR3 reads TGTGCCAGTAGTGCCGACCCGGGACAGGGTTCGTGGAACACTGAAGCTTTCTTT.

In this sample, this clonotype is medium-sized (0.01 to 0.1%). The V call is TRBV6-4, the J call TRBJ2-1; D is perhaps TRBD2 (6 bases). The CDR3 totals 13 residues. Trimming took 0 bases from V and 9 from J, leaving 9 bases between them. The germline gives CDR1 MRHNA, CDR2 SNTAGT. The CDR3 sequence is CASSDSTSREQFF. DNA for the CDR3: TGTGCCAGCAGTGACTCGACTAGTCGTGAGCAGTTCTTC.

The table lists this clonotype with many counts. The chain carries TRBV7-9 and TRBJ1-3; no firm D call. The CDR3 length is 12 residues. Germline V CDR1 and CDR2: SEHNR, FQNEAQ (reference sequence). V was pared by 5 bases and J by 2 bases, with 4 bases between. CDR3 DNA: TGTGCCAGCAGCCGCCCTGGAAACACCATATATTTT. Residues: CASSRPGNTIYF.

In this sample, this clonotype is medium-sized. The J gene is TRBJ1-2, the V gene TRBV6-2 or TRBV6-3; no clear D gene. V lost 6 bases and J 4 bases, leaving 15 bases between the germline ends. Germline assignment: CDR1 MNHEY and CDR2 SVGEGT. This CDR3 comprises 14 residues. CDR3 coding DNA: TGTGCCAGCAGATTCATCGCGGCAGGCTATGGCTACACCTTC. Protein product: CASRFIAAGYGYTF.

The chain joins TRBV7-9 to TRBJ2-3; 8 bases fit TRBD2. Germline V gene sequence: CDR1 SEHNR, CDR2 FQNEAQ (reference sequence). J was trimmed by 3 bases and V by 2 bases; bases with no gene match: 1. The CDR3 runs to 14 residues. Here the CDR3 reads CASSLTGGTDTQYF. DNA of the CDR3: TGTGCCAGCAGCTTAACGGGAGGGACAGATACGCAGTATTTT.

Regarding this clonotype: This may be a read error: a much more frequent sequence differs by one nucleotide. The rearrangement links TRBV4-3 to TRBJ2-7; possibly TRBD2 for D (5 bases). Deletions cut 1 base from V and 7 bases from J, with 11 bases between. CDR3 length equals 13 residues. Germline lookup yields CDR1 LGHNA and CDR2 YSLEER. CDR3 in amino acids: CASSQGRAEEQYF. In DNA form, the CDR3 reads TGCGCCAGCAGCCAAGGGCGAGCGGAGGAGCAGTACTTC.

The chain employs TRBV20-1 and TRBJ2-1, with D possibly being TRBD2 (5 bases). V lost 0 bases, J lost 12 bases, and 24 bases lay in between. This CDR3 has 16 residues. Germline CDR1 and CDR2: DFQATT and SNEGSKA (reference sequence). CDR3 region: CSARDPGGLGSYAQFF. The DNA for the CDR3 is TGCAGTGCTAGAGACCCCGGAGGCCTTGGCTCGTATGCGCAGTTCTTC.

This clonotype was seen at least ten times. The chain has TRBV12-3 or TRBV12-4 and TRBJ1-1; D may be TRBD1 (5 bases). Trimming pared 5 bases from V and 5 bases from J, leaving 9 bases between. The CDR3 sequence is 12 residues long. The CDR3 spells CASSPEGTEAFF. CDR3 sequence (DNA): TGTGCCAGCAGTCCCGAGGGGACTGAAGCTTTCTTT.

This clonotype was seen more than once but under ten times. The chain joins TRBV6-1 to TRBJ1-2, with 10 positions matching TRBD1. Trimming took 6 bases from V and 6 from J; bases not matched to a gene: 16. The CDR3 consists of 17 residues. CDR1 and CDR2 from the germline V gene are MNHNS and SASEGT. The CDR3, as DNA: TGTGCCAGCAGAAAAGACTCCGAGACAGGGGGCGCGGATGGCTACACCTTC. Amino acids: CASRKDSETGGADGYTF.